This T cell receptor beta chain was sequenced for a study of shared clonotypes between healthy human individuals. Broader study findings: The generation probabilities recorded for non-shared clonotypes fell below those of clonotypes shared by all four donors. Depth of sequencing was expected to influence donor clonotype sharing.

Splitting of CD4+ cells produced CD45RA+ naive and CD45RA-negative memory subsets. Comments on this clone: The target antigen is unknown.

In the authors' workflow: ImmunoSEQ output held junction-only sequences without quality scores, so filtering differed. Clones were sequenced by immunoSEQ multiplex PCR, and TCRdb holds only the in-frame ones, with some missing. From that table come the V and J calls and clone size; the DNA was used to work out D and trimming. The sample holds hundreds of thousands of clones, around 97% seen once. The V gene lost 3 bases and the J gene lost 5 bases, with 13 bases spanning the gap. This CDR3 is 14 amino acids long. Germline CDR1 SNHLY, CDR2 FYNNEI. Sequencing was performed on naive CD4+ T cells sorted from blood. As for subset: CD45RA+ positively selected. The genes are TRBV2 and TRBJ1-2; D ambiguous. This TCR was recovered from a woman aged 25 to 45 in good health. The CDR3 sequence: CASSEAGLGYGYTF. The CDR3, as DNA: TGTGCCAGCAGTGAGGCAGGATTGGGGTATGGCTACACCTTC.